This TCR beta chain came from a study of Ad26.COV2.S vaccination and SARS-CoV-2 variants. Study context: Administration of Ad26.COV2.S was intramuscular, either once or twice 56 days apart. General study findings and limits: With respect to non-spike TCR breadth, vaccine and placebo recipients were similar.

Worth noting for this clone: Its specificity is unknown.

TCRdb keeps only in-frame clones here, not all; method: immunoSEQ multiplex PCR. Seen here are roughly 510,000 clones, around 88% observed once, and the top ten hold 9.5% to 15%. V was shortened by 4 bases and J by 0 bases, with 13 bases between the two germline ends. CDR1 is SGHRS and CDR2 is YFSETQ in the germline V gene. The CDR3 covers 16 residues. Described treatment: some 19 received Ad26.COV2.S at low or high dose, single or two shots; about 5 received placebo; per-sample allocation not given. All samples were drawn on day 63, counting from the first vaccine or placebo injection. The J gene is TRBJ1-4, the V gene TRBV5-1; D is unresolved. The sequence was collected from a person between 18 and 59 years old who received the Ad26.COV2.S COVID-19 vaccine or a placebo. This sample comprised peripheral blood, obtained in a trial of Ad26.COV2.S vaccine versus placebo. CDR3 sequence reads: CASSKTVATTNEKLFF. The DNA for the CDR3 is TGCGCCAGCAGCAAAACCGTAGCCACAACTAATGAAAAACTGTTTTTT.